This T cell receptor (beta chain) was recorded in a study of T cell responses to AZD1222 COVID-19 vaccine. Study observations and caveats: A mostly white British donor set with more females was recruited, and clonal diversity was possibly underestimated.

The germline V gene encodes CDR1 MGHDK and CDR2 SYGVNS. V was pared by 2 bases and J by 4 bases, with 7 bases between. CDR3 length: 13 amino acids. As regards this clone: Antigen: not known.

Sequenced by immunoSEQ multiplex PCR; TCRdb stores in-frame clones only, minus some. Of under 200,000 clones listed, around nine tenths were seen once; the top ten hold around 3.6%. The material sequenced was peripheral blood, taken 28 days after the second dose of the MenACWY control vaccine. The receptor comes from an adult who received the MenACWY meningococcal vaccine as a control. The chain employs TRBV25-1 and TRBJ2-3, with D unclear. The CDR3 DNA follows: TGTGCCAGCAGTGAAGAGTTCCCAGATACGCAGTATTTT. Its translation is CASSEEFPDTQYF. The whole variable domain, remainder taken from reference TRBV25-1 and TRBJ2-3, is EADIYQTPRYLVIGTGKKITLECSQTMGHDKMYWYQQDPGMELHLIHYSYGVNSTEKGDLSSESTVSRIRTEHFPLTLESARPSHTSQYLCASSEEFPDTQYFGPGTRLTVL.